This TCR beta chain was found in a study of T cells after yellow fever vaccination. This clonotype showed up just a few times. The antigen is not known. V shed 3 bases and J shed 3 bases, with 11 bases lying between them. This CDR3 is 14 amino acids long. Germline V lookup: CDR1 LGHNA, CDR2 YSLEER. UMIs and a universal primer site were added when TCR cDNA was made by 5'RACE template switching. TCRdb passed the 5' RACE reads through MiXCR, listing each CDR3 protein once. The sample carries a few hundred thousand distinct CDR3 sequences, over 10% recorded once. Study outcomes and limitations: Most clones from primary vaccination were detected again post-booster (approximately 97% CD4, about 85% CD8).

The TCR was taken from a man aged 25-45 years who received the YFV17D yellow fever vaccine. Here the sequenced sample was CD4+ T cells sorted from PBMCs, taken 45 days after the yellow fever booster vaccination. V gene TRBV4-3 combines with J gene TRBJ1-1; TRBD1 might be the D (5 bases). The CDR3 sequence: CASSQGHRYTEAFF. CDR3 coding DNA: TGCGCCAGCAGCCAGGGGCACCGCTACACTGAAGCTTTCTTT.